The source of this T cell receptor beta chain is a study of blood T cell repertoires in COVID-19. Study details: Samples representing acute and convalescent COVID-19 were sourced from the United States, Italy and Spain. PBMCs, B-cell-depleted T cells, or T cells provided the cDNA or gDNA that made up the material.

The CDR3 is 14 amino acids. The V gene end was trimmed by 8 bases and the J gene end by 2 bases; junction bases not matched to a gene: 7. CDR1 SNHLY and CDR2 FYNNEI come from the germline V gene. As processed by the authors: Estimates of nucleated cell counts were drawn from the amplification of reference gene primers. The data were produced by immunoSEQ multiplex PCR, yet TCRdb's version contains in-frame clones alone and is incomplete. Clone size and V and J calls were adopted from that table, with D and trimming inferred from the DNA. The data contain some 30,000 clones, about 85% of them singletons.

The TCR comes from a woman in her sixties with active COVID-19. The chain combines TRBV2 with TRBJ2-7; TRBD1 matches 9 bases. Sequencing was done on a sample of peripheral blood. The CDR3 sequence is CASEPGQGTYEQYF. CDR3 in DNA: TGTGCCAGCGAGCCGGGACAGGGCACCTACGAGCAGTACTTC.